Sequencing of this T cell receptor beta chain was carried out in a study of cytotoxic CD8 clonotypes in ibrutinib-treated CLL. Study context: Partial response was seen in 24 patients and complete response in 2; after median roughly six years, approximately 14 stayed remitted, 12 progressed. Mean yields were roughly 250,000 productive templates and over 85,000 productive rearrangements per sample.

After removal of 6 bases from V and 4 bases from J, the junction contained 7 bases not matched to a gene. Germline V gives CDR1 SQVTM, CDR2 ANQGSEA. The CDR3 length is 14 residues. About this clone itself: What it recognizes is unknown.

The study, taken as a whole, reports: Treatment left the uncommon public clonotypes either contracted or stable in frequency. Clonality was higher at baseline than in age-matched healthy donors and tracked circulating CD8+ T-cell counts.

Clones were read by immunoSEQ multiplex PCR, and TCRdb kept only the in-frame ones, dropping some. The profile shows about 140,000 clones, 80% of them singletons. This clonotype was obtained from a human donor with chronic lymphocytic leukemia. The sequenced sample was PBMCs, obtained after 36 months of ibrutinib treatment. J is TRBJ2-3 and V is TRBV29-1; the match to TRBD2 covers 10 bases. CDR3 coding DNA: TGCAGCGTCAAAATAGCGGGAGGTCCAGATACGCAGTATTTT. Protein: CSVKIAGGPDTQYF.